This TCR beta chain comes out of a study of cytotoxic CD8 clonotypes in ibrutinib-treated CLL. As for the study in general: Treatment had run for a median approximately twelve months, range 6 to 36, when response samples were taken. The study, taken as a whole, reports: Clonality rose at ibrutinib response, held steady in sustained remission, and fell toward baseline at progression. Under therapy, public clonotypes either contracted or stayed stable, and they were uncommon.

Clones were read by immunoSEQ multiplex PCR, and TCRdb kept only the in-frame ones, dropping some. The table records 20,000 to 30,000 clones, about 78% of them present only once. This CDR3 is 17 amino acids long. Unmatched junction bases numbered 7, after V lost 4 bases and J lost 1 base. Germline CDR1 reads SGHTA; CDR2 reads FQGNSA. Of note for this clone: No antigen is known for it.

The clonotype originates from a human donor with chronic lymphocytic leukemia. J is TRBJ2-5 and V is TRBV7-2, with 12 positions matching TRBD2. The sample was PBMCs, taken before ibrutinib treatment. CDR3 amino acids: CASSSTGTSGPQETQYF. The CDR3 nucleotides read TGTGCCAGCAGCTCCACCGGGACTAGCGGGCCCCAAGAGACCCAGTACTTC.